The 30 T cell receptor gamma chains reported below all come from one sample, sequenced in a study of γδ T cells in repeated Plasmodium falciparum infection. TCRdb called clones from the multiplex PCR reads again using CATT. In the table there are approximately 30,000 gamma-chain clones, more than 1.4% of which are singletons. Gammadelta T cells were flow-sorted from PBMC into Vgamma9/Vdelta2+ and Vdelta2-negative populations for bulk analysis. Sequenced material: gamma-delta T cells from blood. The receptors originated from a pool of human donors (malaria-infected and uninfected, not separated).

This clone has more than one count but fewer than ten. Only one base separates this from a far larger clonotype, so it likely reflects a read error. Different DNA sequences within this sample yield the same CDR3. The J gene is uncalled and the V gene is TRGV4. This CDR3 comprises 12 residues. Germline V gene data show CDR1 as EGSTGY and CDR2 as YDSYTSSV. The CDR3 nucleotides read TGTGCCACCTGGGATGGGCGATATAAGAAGCTCTTT. Translated: CATWDGRYKKLF.

Turning to this clone: A far larger clone lies a single base away; this is likely a read error. The sample holds other DNA sequences that translate to the same CDR3. The V gene is TRGV9, the J gene TRGJP. Here the J gene came from matching the DNA to germline, since TCRdb omits it. This CDR3 is built from 17 residues. The germline gives CDR1 GITISATS, CDR2 ISYDGTV (reference sequence). The junction had 9 bases not matched to a gene; V was cut back by 4 bases and J by 6 bases. The CDR3 DNA is TGTGCCTTGTGGGACCGAATCCGAGAGTTGGGCAAAAAAATCAAGGTATTT. Translating gives CALWDRIRELGKKIKVF.

This clone was counted between two and nine times. Only one base separates this from a far larger clonotype, so it likely reflects a read error. This same CDR3 is encoded by further DNA sequences in the sample. The rearrangement joins TRGV9 to TRGJP. TCRdb leaves out the J gene; it was filled in here by matching the DNA to germline. The CDR3 covers 17 residues. Germline CDR1 and CDR2: GITISATS and ISYDGTV (reference sequence). The CDR3 sequence is CALWEVKGELGKKIKVF. CDR3 in DNA: TGTGCCTTGTGGGAGGTTAAAGGGGAGTTGGGCAAGAAAATCAAGGTATTT.

This clone was counted ten times or more. The sample has other DNA sequences that encode this CDR3 too. This chain uses TRGV4 with TRGJ1 or TRGJ2. As TCRdb names no J gene, one was assigned here on the basis of a DNA match to germline. The ends lost 1 base at V and 6 bases at J; junction bases unmatched: 6. This CDR3 contains 13 residues. Germline CDR1 reads EGSTGY; CDR2 reads YDSYTSSV. CDR3 sequence: CATWDGSGYKKLF. DNA of the CDR3: TGTGCCACCTGGGATGGATCAGGTTATAAGAAACTCTTT.

A remark on this clone: The protein held in TCRdb is that of a much larger clone and does not match this DNA's translation at residues 4 and 8, likely because of a read error; the protein shown is translated from the DNA. V is TRGV2 and J is TRGJ1 or TRGJ2. The J gene, absent from TCRdb, was called here by matching the DNA to germline. The CDR3 is 13 amino acids. Germline values: CDR1 EGSNGY, CDR2 YDSYNSKV. Here the CDR3 reads CATRDGGGYKKLF. CDR3 nucleotide sequence: TGTGCCACCCGGGACGGGGGGGGTTATAAGAAACTCTTT.

As concerns this clone: TCRdb's entry gives the protein of a much larger clone, which mismatches this DNA's translation at residue 9, likely from a read error; the protein reported here is translated from the DNA. The gene calls are TRGV9 and TRGJ1 or TRGJ2. The J gene was not available in TCRdb and was assigned here by matching the DNA to germline segments. The CDR3 covers 14 residues. Germline V gene sequence: CDR1 GITISATS, CDR2 ISYDGTV (reference sequence). The DNA for the CDR3 is TGTGCCTTGTGGGAGGTGGGGAATCATTATAAGAAACTCTTT. It yields the protein CALWEVGNHYKKLF.

This clone showed up many times. TCRdb lists the protein of a much larger clone for this DNA, which differs at residue 3, so this is likely a read error; the protein given here is translated from the DNA itself. The genes are TRGV2 and TRGJ1 or TRGJ2. This CDR3 spans 13 amino acids. Looked up from germline, CDR1 is EGSNGY and CDR2 is YDSYNSKV. The CDR3 bases are TGTGCCGCCTGGGACGGATTTTATTATAAGAAACTCTTT. This encodes CAAWDGFYYKKLF.

This clone was counted only a few times. TCRdb pairs this DNA with a much larger clone's protein that differs at residue 10, likely a read error; the protein shown was translated from the DNA. The chain couples TRGV3 to TRGJP2. The J gene, not given by TCRdb, was assigned here from a germline match of the nucleotide sequence. Germline V lookup: CDR1 VTNTFY, CDR2 YDVSTARD (reference sequence). The CDR3 is made up of 14 amino acids. The CDR3 bases are TGTGCCACCTGGGAGTATAGTAGTGATCGGATCAAGACGTTT. Translating gives CATWEYSSDRIKTF.

This clone was found many times. This DNA translates differently at residue 4 from the TCRdb protein, which is that of a much larger clone; a read error is likely, and the protein shown is the DNA's own translation. The V and J genes are TRGV9 and TRGJ1 or TRGJ2. TCRdb supplies no J gene; here it was assigned by aligning the nucleotide sequence to germline. The CDR3 consists of 14 residues. Germline values: CDR1 GITISATS, CDR2 ISYDGTV (reference sequence). CDR3 in DNA: TGTGCCTTGTGTGAGGTGCCCTTTAATTATAAGAAACTCTTT. Its translation: CALCEVPFNYKKLF.

By sample fraction, this clone is medium-sized. The junction and the germline gene differ at one end; a read error may be behind it. Other DNA sequences in the same sample also yield this CDR3. This chain uses TRGV9 with TRGJ1 or TRGJ2. CDR1 GITISATS and CDR2 ISYDGTV come from the germline V gene (reference sequence). CDR3 size: 12 residues. The CDR3, as DNA: TGTGCCTTGTGGGAGGTGCCCTATAAAAAACTCTTT. This translates into CALWEVPYKKLF.

Comment on this clone: A read error is the likely source, as a far larger clone sits one nucleotide away. Other DNA sequences within the sample encode an identical CDR3. For the V gene the call is TRGV9; the J gene has no call. The germline V gene has CDR1 GITISATS and CDR2 ISYDGTV (reference sequence). The CDR3 length is 12 residues. CDR3 sequence (DNA): TGTGCCTTGTGGGTGTGGGATTATAAGAAACTCTTC. Protein: CALWVWDYKKLF.

In the case of this clone: TCRdb records a much larger clone's protein for this DNA, with a difference at residue 11 that likely arises from a read error; the protein given is the translation of the DNA. The J gene was not called, though the V gene is TRGV9. Germline V gene sequence: CDR1 GITISATS, CDR2 ISYDGTV (reference sequence). The CDR3 is 13 amino acids. This CDR3 reads CALWEAYSSKNLF. DNA of the CDR3: TGTGCCTTGTGGGAGGCGTACTCGTCTAAGAACCTCTTT.

This chain uses TRGV2 with TRGJ1 or TRGJ2. TCRdb lists no J gene, so it was determined here by aligning the DNA to germline. Germline assignment: CDR1 EGSNGY and CDR2 YDSYNSKV. The length of the CDR3 is 14 residues. The DNA for the CDR3 is TGTACAAAAAGGGACCTCGAGAATTATTATAAGAAACTCTTT. Protein: CTKRDLENYYKKLF.

This clone was observed many times. The rearrangement links TRGV5 to TRGJP2. CDR1 is VINAFY, CDR2 YDVSNSKD, per germline. The V segment lost 2 bases and the J segment 3 bases; nucleotides outside the gene matches: 6. The CDR3 sequence is 15 residues long. CDR3 sequence reads: CATWDIAGSDWIKTF. In DNA form, the CDR3 reads TGTGCCACCTGGGACATCGCGGGTAGTGATTGGATCAAGACGTTT.

This clone turned up a few times. The TCRdb protein, from a much larger clone, departs from this DNA's translation at residue 3, likely by read error; the protein shown derives from the DNA. This chain connects TRGV2 to TRGJ1 or TRGJ2. TCRdb supplies no J gene; here it was assigned by aligning the nucleotide sequence to germline. Germline V lookup: CDR1 EGSNGY, CDR2 YDSYNSKV. The CDR3 runs to 11 residues. The CDR3 region has the DNA TGTGCCGCCTGGGACGAAAATAAGAAACTCTTT. Translated: CAAWDENKKLF.

This clone appeared a few times. This DNA translates differently at residue 17 from the TCRdb protein, which is that of a much larger clone; a read error is likely, and the protein shown is the DNA's own translation. The chain couples TRGV9 to TRGJP. TCRdb records no J gene; here it was assigned by comparing the DNA to germline. There are 22 residues in the CDR3. Germline V gives CDR1 GITISATS, CDR2 ISYDGTV (reference sequence). CDR3 residues: CALWANREHTMGSELGRKIKVF. The CDR3, as DNA: TGTGCCTTGTGGGCTAACCGGGAGCATACCATGGGATCCGAGTTGGGCAGAAAAATCAAGGTATTT.

Notes on this clone: The protein recorded in TCRdb matches a much larger clone and deviates from this DNA's translation at residue 9, suggesting a read error; the protein here is obtained by translating the DNA. For the CDR3, the DNA is TGTGCCTTGTGGGATCCCTATTATGAGAAACTCTTT. Translation: CALWDPYYEKLF. V is TRGV9 and J is TRGJ1 or TRGJ2. The CDR3 is 12 amino acids. Per the germline V gene, CDR1 is GITISATS and CDR2 is ISYDGTV (reference sequence).

This clone was detected only a few times. This sequence is one base from a far larger clone and is likely a read error. The genes are TRGV4 and TRGJ1 or TRGJ2. The germline V gene encodes CDR1 EGSTGY and CDR2 YDSYTSSV. The CDR3 extends over 14 amino acids. V shed 4 bases, J shed 11 bases, and the junction held 17 bases outside the gene matches. This CDR3 reads CATWDGPDWGEKLF. The CDR3 DNA is TGTGCCACCTGGGACGGGCCCGACTGGGGTGAGAAACTCTTT.

As for this clone: One base separates it from a far larger clone, so it is likely a read error. The same CDR3 arises from other DNA sequences in this sample as well. The chain carries TRGV9 and TRGJP. Because TCRdb records no J gene, it was assigned here through a match of the DNA to germline. This CDR3 has 17 amino acids. From germline, CDR1 is GITISATS and CDR2 ISYDGTV (reference sequence). The CDR3 coding sequence is TGTGCCCTGTGGGAGGTGGGACCGGAGTTGGGCAAAAAAATCAAGGTATTT. Translating gives CALWEVGPELGKKIKVF.

This clone was detected ten times or more. TCRdb records a much larger clone's protein for this DNA, with a difference at residue 13 that likely arises from a read error; the protein given is the translation of the DNA. This chain links TRGV9 with TRGJP. Assignment of the J gene here rests on matching the DNA to germline, because TCRdb gives none. The CDR3 is made up of 16 amino acids. The germline CDR1 and CDR2 sequences are GITISATS and ISYDGTV (reference sequence). CDR3 DNA sequence: TGTGCCTTGTGGGATTCGGGAGAGTTGGGCAAAAAAGTCAAGGTATTT. Translation gives CALWDSGELGKKVKVF.

In its sample, this clone ranks as large. The chain has TRGV9 and TRGJ1 or TRGJ2. There are 12 residues in the CDR3. V shed 1 base, J shed 6 bases, and the junction held 3 bases outside the gene matches. The germline CDR1 and CDR2 sequences are GITISATS and ISYDGTV (reference sequence). In DNA form, the CDR3 reads TGTGCCTTGTGGGAGGTCTCTTATAAGAAACTCTTT. It encodes CALWEVSYKKLF.

This clone was seen a handful of times. TCRdb's protein, taken from a much larger clone, differs from this DNA's translation at residue 3, likely owing to a read error; the protein displayed comes from the DNA. The chain carries TRGV9 and TRGJ1 or TRGJ2. The J gene, left out of TCRdb, was set here by checking the DNA against germline. Germline V gene data show CDR1 as GITISATS and CDR2 as ISYDGTV (reference sequence). The CDR3 covers 13 residues. The CDR3 protein is CAMWEVCGGGKLF. Written as DNA, the CDR3 is TGTGCCATGTGGGAGGTCTGTGGGGGCGGGAAACTCTTT.

At least ten counts were recorded for this clone. TCRdb attributes to this sequence the protein of a much larger clone, which differs from the DNA translation at residue 5; a read error is likely, and the protein displayed is translated from the DNA. The chain is built from TRGV9 and TRGJP. As TCRdb names no J gene, one was assigned here on the basis of a DNA match to germline. Germline CDR1 reads GITISATS; CDR2 reads ISYDGTV (reference sequence). This CDR3 comprises 16 residues. Here the CDR3 DNA reads TGTGCCTTGTGGAAGGTAAAGGAGTTGGGCAAAAAAATCAAGGTATTT. Its protein product is CALWKVKELGKKIKVF.

This clone was picked up many times. For this DNA, TCRdb reports the protein of a much larger clone, which diverges at residue 7, most likely from a read error; the protein presented here is translated directly from the DNA. The same CDR3 is also encoded by other DNA sequences in this sample. The genes are TRGV9 and TRGJ1 or TRGJ2. Because TCRdb records no J gene, it was assigned here through a match of the DNA to germline. CDR3 length: 15 residues. Germline CDR1 is GITISATS and CDR2 is ISYDGTV (reference sequence). V gave up 1 base and J gave up 0 bases; unmatched junction bases: 6. The CDR3 loop reads CALWEVTRNYYKKLF. The CDR3 nucleotides read TGTGCCTTGTGGGAGGTCACCAGGAATTATTATAAGAAACTCTTT.

As concerns this clone: A read error likely explains why the TCRdb protein, taken from a much larger clone, differs from this DNA's translation at residue 6; the protein shown is translated from the DNA. This sequence joins TRGV9 and TRGJP. No J gene was available from TCRdb, and it was assigned here by a germline match of the DNA. CDR1 is GITISATS, CDR2 ISYDGTV, per germline (reference sequence). The CDR3 is made up of 18 amino acids. Germline trimming cut 3 bases from V and 4 bases from J; bases unmatched to any gene: 9. The CDR3 DNA reads as TGTGCCTTGTGGGAGATTACACTTCAAGAGTTGGGCAAAAAAATCAAGGTATTT. This gives the protein CALWEITLQELGKKIKVF.

This clone occurred a few times. The TCRdb protein, from a much larger clone, departs from this DNA's translation at residue 14, likely by read error; the protein shown derives from the DNA. The rearrangement joins TRGV9 to TRGJP. The J gene is absent in TCRdb and was assigned here via DNA matching to germline. The CDR3 covers 18 residues. Germline loops: CDR1 GITISATS, CDR2 ISYDGTV (reference sequence). The CDR3 DNA reads TGTGCCTTGTGGGAGACCCATCAGCAAGAGTTGGGCAAAAGAATCAAGGTATTT. Amino acid sequence: CALWETHQQELGKRIKVF.

The rearrangement links TRGV9 to TRGJ1 or TRGJ2. TCRdb carries no J gene annotation; the J gene was assigned here by matching the DNA with germline. CDR1 and CDR2 from the germline V gene are GITISATS and ISYDGTV (reference sequence). Unmatched junction bases numbered 13, after V lost 11 bases and J lost 0 bases. The CDR3 is 14 amino acids. CDR3 nucleotide sequence: TGTGCCTGTGGGAGGGCCAAGAATTATTATAAGAAACTCTTT. It specifies CACGRAKNYYKKLF.

This clone occurred many times. The chain combines TRGV4 with TRGJ1 or TRGJ2. With 4 bases clipped from V and 7 bases from J, the junction kept 10 bases outside the gene matches. The CDR3 contains 13 residues. Germline CDR1 EGSTGY, CDR2 YDSYTSSV. The CDR3 reads CATWELWGYKKLF. CDR3 nucleotides: TGTGCCACCTGGGAGCTATGGGGGTATAAGAAACTCTTT.

Ten or more counts support this clone. TCRdb has a much larger clone's protein, which differs at residue 7 from the translation of this DNA, likely because of a read error; what is shown is the protein translated from the DNA. The V gene is TRGV9, the J gene TRGJ1 or TRGJ2. In the absence of a J gene in TCRdb, the DNA was matched to germline to assign it here. The CDR3 has 13 amino acids. Germline values: CDR1 GITISATS, CDR2 ISYDGTV (reference sequence). V dropped 4 bases and J dropped 2; count of bases not matched to a gene: 5. The CDR3 loop reads CALWEEDYYKKLF. The CDR3 coding sequence is TGTGCCTTGTGGGAAGAAGATTATTATAAGAAACTCTTT.

This clone was counted many times. The identical CDR3 is also encoded by other nucleotide sequences in the sample. The chain carries TRGV9 and TRGJ1 or TRGJ2. Here the J gene was assigned by germline matching of the DNA, as TCRdb has none. The CDR3 length is 13 residues. V shed 0 bases, J shed 12 bases, and the junction held 11 bases outside the gene matches. Germline V gives CDR1 GITISATS, CDR2 ISYDGTV (reference sequence). The CDR3, as DNA: TGTGCCTTGTGGGAGGTGCGAGATTTCAGGAAACTCTTT. This encodes CALWEVRDFRKLF.